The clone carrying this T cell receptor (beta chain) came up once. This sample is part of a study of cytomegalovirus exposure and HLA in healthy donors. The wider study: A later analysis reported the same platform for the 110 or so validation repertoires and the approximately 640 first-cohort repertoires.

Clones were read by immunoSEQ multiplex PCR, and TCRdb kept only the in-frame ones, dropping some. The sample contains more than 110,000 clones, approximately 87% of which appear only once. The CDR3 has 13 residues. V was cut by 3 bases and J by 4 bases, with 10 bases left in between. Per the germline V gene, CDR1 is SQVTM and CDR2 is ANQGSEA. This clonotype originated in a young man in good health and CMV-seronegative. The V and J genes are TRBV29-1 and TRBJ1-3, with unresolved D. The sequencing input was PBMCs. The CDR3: CSVDRGRGNTIYF. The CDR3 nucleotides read TGCAGCGTTGATCGGGGAAGGGGAAACACCATATATTTT.